The TCR beta chain described here comes from a study of vaccination and CD4 T cells after COVID-19. About the research overall: Nasal swab PCR detected SARS-CoV-2 in convalescent patients, who comprised several mild cases and one severe case. Timing of post-vaccine sample collection was a median 72 days after dose two, with a range of 14 to 241.

Treatment denoted: roughly 10-day PBMC culture with coronavirus spike peptide pools or control peptides (ViraFEST assay). Under the ViraFEST approach, antigen-specific T cells were expanded with peptide pools and TCRs subsequently sequenced. Once obtained from cultured CD4+ T cells, the DNA was sequenced using the Oncomine TCR Beta short-read assay. CD4+ T cells were cultured, and genomic DNA was extracted from them. TCRdb ran MiXCR on the PCR reads and lists one entry per CDR3 protein. The sample records more than 15,000 distinct CDR3 sequences, 52% being singletons. As regards this clonotype: The target antigen is unknown.

Trimming left V 0 bases short and J 1 base short, with 11 bases between. CDR3 size: 15 residues. Germline CDR1 reads SGHNT; CDR2 reads YYREEE (reference sequence). The sequenced material came from CD4+ T cells from blood, cultured in vitro. This chain uses TRBV5-4 with TRBJ2-7, with D perhaps matching TRBD2 (6 bases). The receptor was derived from a human donor who had recovered from COVID-19. The CDR3, as DNA: TGTGCCAGCAGCTTGGCCGGGAGCGGTTCCTACGAGCAGTACTTC. This codes for CASSLAGSGSYEQYF.